Below are 5 T cell receptor beta chains sequenced from a single sample in a study of blood T cell repertoires in COVID-19. Some clones are missing from TCRdb's copy, which holds only in-frame ones; the method was immunoSEQ multiplex PCR. The table lists about 70,000 clones, 86% of them singletons. Sequencing input: peripheral blood. The receptors shown here come from a woman aged 60-70 years with acute or convalescent COVID-19.

The V call is TRBV12-3 or TRBV12-4, the J call TRBJ1-1; D perhaps matches TRBD1 (6 bases). Trimming pared 6 bases from V and 3 bases from J, leaving 11 bases between. The CDR3 is made up of 13 amino acids. In DNA, the CDR3 is TGTGCCAGCAGGGAACAGGGCGACACTGAAGCTTTCTTT. Protein sequence: CASREQGDTEAFF.

J is TRBJ1-2 and V is TRBV5-1, with 7 bases aligning to TRBD1. Germline V lookup: CDR1 SGHRS, CDR2 YFSETQ. Trimming took 2 bases from V and 2 from J; bases not matched to a gene: 3. The CDR3 has 14 residues. The CDR3 DNA sequence: TGCGCCAGCAGCTTCGCGGGACAGAACTATGGCTACACCTTC. The encoded protein is CASSFAGQNYGYTF.

The chain combines TRBV2 with TRBJ1-1; the match to TRBD1 covers 7 bases. Germline-derived CDR1 and CDR2 are SNHLY and FYNNEI. The CDR3 runs to 15 residues. The V and J ends lost 3 bases and 5 bases, in that order; junction bases with no gene match: 9. CDR3 bases: TGTGCCAGCAGTGACGGGGACAGCTCAGGGACTGAAGCTTTCTTT. Translation: CASSDGDSSGTEAFF.

The V gene is TRBV7-3, the J gene TRBJ2-1; TRBD1 is a possible D gene (6 bases). Trimming cost V 5 bases and J 5 bases, with 16 bases left between them. CDR3 length: 15 amino acids. Germline CDR1 and CDR2: SGHTA and FQGTGA. The CDR3 region has the DNA TGTGCCAGCAGCCGATCCCGGGACACACACAATGAGCAGTTCTTC. Translating gives CASSRSRDTHNEQFF.

This sequence joins TRBV2 and TRBJ1-5, with 8 bases fitting TRBD1. Germline V gene data show CDR1 as SNHLY and CDR2 as FYNNEI. The CDR3 length is 14 residues. Losses at the gene ends were 7 bases for V and 7 bases for J; bases not matched to a gene: 9. This CDR3 is CASTPGQGGQPQHF. The CDR3 region has the DNA TGTGCCAGCACCCCCGGACAGGGCGGACAGCCCCAGCATTTT.